The subject of this entry is one TCR beta chain. Its antigen is not identified. TCRdb re-called the reads with MiXCR, one entry per CDR3 protein. Among just over 450,000 distinct CDR3 sequences listed, under 55% were seen once. The data originate from a study of T cell repertoires in cytomegalovirus infection. The V gene lost 5 bases and the J gene lost 7 bases, with 17 bases spanning the gap. Germline V gene sequence: CDR1 KGHSH, CDR2 LQKENI. The CDR3 is made up of 15 amino acids. Sequencing used cultured PBMCs, obtained from culture after CMV antigen stimulation. This clonotype was sampled from a human donor in good health (CMV status not recorded). Some clones in this sample may be carry-over from other donors' samples. The rearrangement links TRBV18 to TRBJ2-2; no definite D call. The CDR3 spells CASSSYAQAIGELFF. CDR3 nucleotide sequence: TGTGCCAGCTCATCCTACGCCCAGGCCATCGGGGAGCTGTTTTTT.